This T cell receptor (beta chain) comes out of a study of OX40 agonist ivuxolimab in advanced cancers. Regarding the research as a whole: Ivuxolimab was a fully human IgG2 agonistic monoclonal antibody targeting the costimulatory receptor OX40 (CD134). Intravenous ivuxolimab was administered to patients every 2 weeks at six dose levels: 0.01, 0.1, 0.3, 1.5, 3 and 10 mg/kg. Of the roughly 51 patients in dose escalation, 19 had hepatocellular carcinoma, about 15 had melanoma, 9 had renal cell carcinoma and 9 had head and neck cancer. In the dose-escalation cohort, approximately 82% of patients were male, and the mean age was 60 years with a range of about 20 to 90. Patients were allowed to have had prior anti-PD-1, anti-PD-L1 or anti-CTLA-4 therapy, and about 40% of the dose-escalation patients had been treated with checkpoint inhibitors. Three dose-escalation patients achieved partial responses, one with hepatocellular carcinoma and two with cutaneous melanoma. The purpose of peripheral TCRbeta sequencing was to test whether ivuxolimab changed TCR sequence diversity and led to clonal T-cell expansion. The monotherapy dose-escalation portion (N of about 50 patients) of the phase I ivuxolimab trial is reported in the paper.

As for this clone: Its antigen is unknown. It has no much larger one-base neighbor in the sample; base qualities were not kept.

Patients with autoimmune disease history or receiving systemic immunosuppression were excluded from the trial. In every dose cohort, peripheral blood was drawn for TCR sequencing at baseline, cycle 4 day 1, and cycle 7 day 1. The samples were drawn from a first-in-human, open-label, multicenter phase I dose-escalation trial of ivuxolimab. The trial enrolled adults with locally advanced or metastatic head and neck squamous cell, hepatocellular, melanoma or renal cell carcinoma. Before TCR sequencing, CD4+ and CD8+ T cells were separately sorted from peripheral blood. Paper-wide results and their limitations: At doses from 0.1 to 3.0 mg/kg, clonal expansion was seen in both CD4+ and CD8+ blood T cells between baseline and week 6. After ivuxolimab, expanded clones were on average more numerous among CD8+ T cells than among CD4+ T cells. Partial responders in the 0.1-3.0 mg/kg groups had among the lowest normalized peripheral clonal expansion, especially among CD8+ T cells. The antigen specificity of the peripheral T cells that underwent clonal expansion was not determined. Low levels of normalized T-cell clonal expansion were also seen in some patients who did not respond.

Genomic DNA was extracted from sorted cells for sequencing of the TCRbeta CDR3 region. The immunoSEQ Assay was used for sequencing of TCRbeta CDR3 regions. TCRdb obtained this table from immuneACCESS and retained in-frame rearrangements with V and J assigned. These tables miss some clones; where compared with another copy, unresolved V genes account for less than half of the shortfall, and the remainder is unexplained. For this sample there are 25,000 to 35,000 clones; more than 75% appear just once. The ten largest account for 25% of the sample. The input for sequencing was CD4+ or CD8+ T cells sorted from blood, taken in a trial of the OX40 agonist ivuxolimab. This clonotype was sampled from an adult with an advanced solid tumor such as melanoma, head and neck, liver or kidney cancer.

The CDR3 region reads CASSLWPQVTKNIQYF. The sequenced DNA: TGTGCCAGCAGTTTATGGCCCCAGGTTACCAAAAACATTCAGTACTTC. The V and J genes are TRBV28 and TRBJ2-4; the D gene is not confidently resolved. The CDR3 has 16 amino acids, counting the end cysteine and phenylalanine. Only the CDR3 region is kept as DNA, spanning 48 bases read in frame from base 1. Reading the germline V gene gives CDR1 MDHEN and CDR2 SYDVKM. Trimming takes 0 bases from V and 2 bases from J, and the germline ends sit 11 bases apart.